This TCR beta chain is drawn from a study of a mutant IDH1 vaccine in newly diagnosed glioma. For the study at large: Treated patients had a mean age of 40.4 years and a roughly 62% male, around 38% female split. Pretreatment consisted of radiotherapy, temozolomide, or both, with most receiving both.

Time point defined: baseline, week 1 (first vaccination visit). Described treatment: pre-vaccination baseline after standard-of-care therapy. Every donor had a new WHO grade 3 or 4 astrocytoma that was IDH1-mutant, with loss of nuclear ATRX. Whole-study results and caveats: Immune responses arising from the vaccine appeared in approximately 93% of patients.

V was shortened by 4 bases and J by 4 bases, with 11 bases between the two germline ends. This CDR3 has 14 residues. Germline CDR1 is SGHTA and CDR2 is FQGNSA. Libraries were prepared by immunoSEQ multiplex PCR; TCRdb keeps only in-frame clonotypes and omits some of them. The data show tens of thousands of clones, 60% to 85% seen once. A few counts support this clone. What it binds is not known. The rearrangement links TRBV7-2 to TRBJ2-1; tentative D call: TRBD1 (6 bases). The source of this sequence is a woman between 40 and 50 years old with glioma. This material consisted of PBMCs, taken from a glioma patient treated with radiotherapy, temozolomide or both. The CDR3 is CASSSYTGYNEQFF. CDR3 in DNA: TGTGCCAGCAGCTCTTACACAGGGTACAATGAGCAGTTCTTC.